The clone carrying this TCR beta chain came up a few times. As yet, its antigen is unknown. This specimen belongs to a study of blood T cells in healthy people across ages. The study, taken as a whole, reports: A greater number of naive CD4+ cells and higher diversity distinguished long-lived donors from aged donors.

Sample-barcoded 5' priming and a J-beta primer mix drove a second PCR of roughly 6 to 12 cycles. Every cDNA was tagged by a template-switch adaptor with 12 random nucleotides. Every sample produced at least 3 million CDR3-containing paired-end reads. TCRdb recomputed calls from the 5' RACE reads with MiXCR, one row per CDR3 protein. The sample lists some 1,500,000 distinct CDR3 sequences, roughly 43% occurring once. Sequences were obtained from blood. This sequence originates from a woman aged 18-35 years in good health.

CDR3 amino acids: CASSQDAHRTGSYNEQFF. The CDR3, as DNA: TGTGCCAGCAGCCAAGATGCCCATCGGACAGGGTCCTACAATGAGCAGTTCTTC. The chain uses TRBV3-1 and TRBJ2-1; 8 bases align to TRBD1. The germline CDR1 and CDR2 sequences are LGHDT and YNNKEL (reference sequence). CDR3 length: 18 residues. Unmatched junction bases numbered 8, after V lost 0 bases and J lost 1 base.